This is a list of T cell receptor beta chains from one sample in a study of T cells in Graves' hyperthyroidism and ophthalmopathy. Via MiXCR, TCRdb re-called the multiplex PCR reads, giving one row per CDR3 protein. This repertoire shows hundreds of thousands of distinct CDR3 sequences, roughly a sixth found once; its top ten account for around 17%. Material: blood. These receptors were taken from a woman aged 18-29 years with Graves' ophthalmopathy. CDR3s leave out the opening cysteine and the closing phenylalanine or tryptophan. Fields, in order: J gene, V gene, CDR3 length, CDR3 protein.

j_gene: TRBJ1-5; v_gene: TRBV27; len: 12; CDR3aa: ASSLSGFNQPQH
j_gene: TRBJ2-1; v_gene: TRBV28; len: 12; CDR3aa: ASRTSASYNEQF
j_gene: TRBJ2-3; v_gene: TRBV28; len: 13; CDR3aa: ASSPSGRSADTQY
j_gene: TRBJ2-1; v_gene: TRBV25-1; len: 11; CDR3aa: ASQGGLSDEQF
j_gene: TRBJ2-2; v_gene: TRBV5-4; len: 14; CDR3aa: ASSLGDSLVTGELF
j_gene: TRBJ2-5; v_gene: TRBV6-1; len: 13; CDR3aa: ASRPLAGGEETQY
j_gene: TRBJ1-1; v_gene: TRBV3-1; len: 13; CDR3aa: ASSQGPGGNTEAF
j_gene: TRBJ2-7; v_gene: TRBV28; len: 11; CDR3aa: ASRPGGAYEQY
j_gene: TRBJ2-6; v_gene: TRBV18; len: 15; CDR3aa: ASSPVQGTSGANVLT
j_gene: TRBJ2-1; v_gene: TRBV28; len: 13; CDR3aa: ASSPREGRYNEQF
j_gene: TRBJ1-1; v_gene: TRBV11-2; len: 12; CDR3aa: ASSSTAPNTEAF
j_gene: TRBJ2-1; v_gene: TRBV20-1; len: 12; CDR3aa: SATRTSGGDEQF
j_gene: TRBJ1-1; v_gene: TRBV7-2; len: 13; CDR3aa: ASSLDWGGATEAF
j_gene: TRBJ2-7; v_gene: TRBV2; len: 13; CDR3aa: ASSEQGQGRYEQY
j_gene: TRBJ2-1; v_gene: TRBV4-3; len: 13; CDR3aa: ASSPSPGQANEQF
j_gene: TRBJ2-1; v_gene: TRBV27; len: 14; CDR3aa: ASSLSTGGDYNEQF
j_gene: TRBJ1-6; v_gene: TRBV20-1; len: 11; CDR3aa: SAEDRINSPLH
j_gene: TRBJ2-5; v_gene: TRBV28; len: 12; CDR3aa: ASSLMDRQETQY
j_gene: TRBJ2-3; v_gene: TRBV7-3; len: 14; CDR3aa: ASSFPGTGGAYTQY
j_gene: TRBJ1-1; v_gene: TRBV13; len: 12; CDR3aa: ASSPGTGVPEAF
j_gene: TRBJ1-3; v_gene: TRBV12-3/TRBV12-4; len: 13; CDR3aa: ASSWEGGSGNTIY
j_gene: TRBJ2-1; v_gene: TRBV6-1; len: 13; CDR3aa: ASSKSGSPYNEQF
j_gene: TRBJ1-2; v_gene: TRBV29-1; len: 11; CDR3aa: SVEDRPSYGYT
j_gene: TRBJ2-7; v_gene: TRBV5-1; len: 12; CDR3aa: ASSQVAQAYEQY
j_gene: TRBJ1-5; v_gene: TRBV10-3; len: 12; CDR3aa: ATAGQGDNQPQH
j_gene: TRBJ2-5; v_gene: TRBV7-2; len: 12; CDR3aa: ASAGTPRLETQY
j_gene: TRBJ2-1; v_gene: TRBV2; len: 13; CDR3aa: ASSEASGGSNEQF
j_gene: TRBJ1-5; v_gene: TRBV12-3/TRBV12-4; len: 11; CDR3aa: ASSSGGLGPQH
j_gene: TRBJ1-1; v_gene: TRBV28; len: 13; CDR3aa: ASSLTSMPNAEAF
j_gene: TRBJ2-7; v_gene: TRBV20-1; len: 10; CDR3aa: SAPGFSYEQY
j_gene: TRBJ1-2; v_gene: TRBV14; len: 13; CDR3aa: ASSQGDGANYGYT
j_gene: TRBJ2-3; v_gene: TRBV27; len: 14; CDR3aa: ASRAGSGGGTDTQY
j_gene: TRBJ2-5; v_gene: TRBV6-1; len: 13; CDR3aa: ASSPHRDRGQTQY
j_gene: TRBJ2-3; v_gene: TRBV6-1; len: 14; CDR3aa: ASTVGAVWRADTQY
j_gene: TRBJ1-3; v_gene: TRBV7-2; len: 14; CDR3aa: ASSLRTGGLGNTIY
j_gene: TRBJ1-2; v_gene: TRBV24-1; len: 14; CDR3aa: ATSRSGTEKLYGYT
j_gene: TRBJ2-7; v_gene: TRBV29-1; len: 11; CDR3aa: SVLTSNSYEQY
j_gene: TRBJ2-1; v_gene: TRBV5-6; len: 10; CDR3aa: ASSVGGAWEF
j_gene: TRBJ2-7; v_gene: TRBV4-1; len: 11; CDR3aa: ASSHNSNYEQY
j_gene: TRBJ2-7; v_gene: TRBV20-1; len: 11; CDR3aa: SSPGLAGDEQY
j_gene: TRBJ1-3; v_gene: TRBV6-1; len: 12; CDR3aa: ASSATGGGNTIY
j_gene: TRBJ2-3; v_gene: TRBV2; len: 14; CDR3aa: ASSSTSGNSTDTQY
j_gene: TRBJ1-3; v_gene: TRBV3-1; len: 14; CDR3aa: ASSQYRDTFGNTIY
j_gene: TRBJ1-1; v_gene: TRBV5-6; len: 14; CDR3aa: ASSWDRGLGNTEAF
j_gene: TRBJ2-7; v_gene: TRBV6-1; len: 13; CDR3aa: ASSYVGGGIYEQY
j_gene: TRBJ2-7; v_gene: TRBV19; len: 15; CDR3aa: ASSILVEAGGSYEQY
j_gene: TRBJ2-7; v_gene: TRBV7-2; len: 15; CDR3aa: ASSLLAGATISYEQY
j_gene: TRBJ2-7; v_gene: TRBV6-5; len: 11; CDR3aa: ASSYAGGLEQY
j_gene: TRBJ2-1; v_gene: TRBV7-9; len: 14; CDR3aa: ASSQRGGRSYNEQF
j_gene: TRBJ2-7; v_gene: TRBV7-2; len: 13; CDR3aa: ASSYPGTGDHEQY
j_gene: TRBJ2-6; v_gene: TRBV29-1; len: 14; CDR3aa: SAKSAGTSGANVLT
j_gene: TRBJ1-2; v_gene: TRBV14; len: 11; CDR3aa: ASSQEENYGYT
j_gene: TRBJ1-2; v_gene: TRBV29-1; len: 12; CDR3aa: SGGQGAGNYGYT
j_gene: TRBJ1-1; v_gene: TRBV5-1; len: 13; CDR3aa: ASSLEAGGGTEAF
j_gene: TRBJ2-7; v_gene: TRBV3-1; len: 12; CDR3aa: ASSPSSLLAGRY
j_gene: TRBJ2-3; v_gene: TRBV6-1; len: 13; CDR3aa: ASRTDVALGDTQY